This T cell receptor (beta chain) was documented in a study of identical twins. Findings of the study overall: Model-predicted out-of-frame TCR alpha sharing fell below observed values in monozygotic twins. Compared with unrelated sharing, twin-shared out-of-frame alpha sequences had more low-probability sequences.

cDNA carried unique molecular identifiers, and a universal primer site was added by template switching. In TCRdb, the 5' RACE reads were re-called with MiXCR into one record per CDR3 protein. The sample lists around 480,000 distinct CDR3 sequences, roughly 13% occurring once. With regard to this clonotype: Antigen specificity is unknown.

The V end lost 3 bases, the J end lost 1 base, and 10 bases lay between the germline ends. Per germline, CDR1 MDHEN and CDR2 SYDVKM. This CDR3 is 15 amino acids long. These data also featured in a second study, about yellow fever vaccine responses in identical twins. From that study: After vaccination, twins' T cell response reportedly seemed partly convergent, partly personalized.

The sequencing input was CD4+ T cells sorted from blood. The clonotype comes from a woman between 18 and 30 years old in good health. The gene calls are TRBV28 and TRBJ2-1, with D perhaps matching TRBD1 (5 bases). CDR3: CASSFLGQSYNEQFF. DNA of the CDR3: TGTGCCAGCAGTTTTCTGGGGCAGTCCTACAATGAGCAGTTCTTC.